This record concerns one T cell receptor beta chain sequence. Its antigen is undetermined. The CDR3 consists of 17 residues. The germline gives CDR1 SGHRS, CDR2 YFSETQ. After removal of 0 bases from V and 4 bases from J, the junction contained 12 bases not matched to a gene. These data come from a study of a mutant IDH1 vaccine in newly diagnosed glioma. Whole-study context: Eight vaccine doses were administered to patients at weeks 1, 3, 5, 7, 11, 15, 19 and 23. Treatment recipients were approximately 62% male and around 40% female, and their mean age was around 40 years. Patients previously underwent radiotherapy, temozolomide, or both, and most underwent both.

Repertoires were generated with immunoSEQ multiplex PCR, while TCRdb's copy carries only in-frame clones and drops some. This table has tens of thousands of clones, 70% to 90% appearing once. As to time point: week 5, during vaccination. One vaccine dose held 300 ug of mutant IDH1 20-mer peptide and came with topical imiquimod. This chain joins TRBV5-1 and TRBJ1-2; 7 nucleotides agree with TRBD1. The origin of this receptor is a man in his thirties or forties with glioma. This specimen consisted of PBMCs, obtained from a glioma patient whose treatment included an IDH1 peptide vaccine. The CDR3 sequence is CASSLVFTQGGAYGYTF. The CDR3 nucleotides read TGCGCCAGCAGCTTGGTTTTCACCCAGGGGGGGGCCTATGGCTACACCTTC. Full variable domain (rest looked up from reference TRBV5-1 and TRBJ1-2): KAGVTQTPRYLIKTRGQQVTLSCSPISGHRSVSWYQQTPGQGLQFLFEYFSETQRNKGNFPGRFSGRQFSNSRSEMNVSTLELGDSALYLCASSLVFTQGGAYGYTFGSGTRLTVV.